This TCR beta chain derives from a study of patients and donors after allogeneic stem cell transplantation. TCRdb redid the calling of the RT-PCR reads with MiXCR, one entry per CDR3 protein. The sample holds about 57,000 distinct CDR3 sequences, more than 10% seen once. This clonotype came up a few times. The CDR3 has 18 amino acids. Trimming removed 4 bases at V and 0 bases at J, with 20 bases between. CDR1 and CDR2 from the germline V gene are SGHDT and YYEEEE. This TCR derives from a human donor who was either an allogeneic HSCT recipient or a stem cell or donor lymphocyte infusion donor (not recorded which). It is not recorded whose cells these are; they may come from a transplant donor. V and J are TRBV5-6 and TRBJ1-5; maybe TRBD1 (5 bases). Material: blood, either unsorted or a sorted T cell fraction (not recorded which). The DNA of the CDR3 is TGTGCCAGCAGCCTCACGCCGACAGAATCATATAGCAATCAGCCCCAGCATTTT. It yields the protein CASSLTPTESYSNQPQHF.